This T cell receptor beta chain was sequenced for a study of blood T cell repertoires in COVID-19. The wider study: Sites across the United States, Italy and Spain contributed samples from acute and convalescent COVID-19. Nucleic acid was either cDNA or gDNA, and it came from T cells, B-cell-depleted T cells, or PBMCs.

In the study's own analysis: Reference gene primer amplification in the assay estimated nucleated cell counts. Using immunoSEQ multiplex PCR, the repertoire was profiled, and TCRdb retains in-frame clones only, with some absent. D and trimming come from the DNA, and the V and J calls and clone size come from that table. The sample carries hundreds of thousands of clones, roughly 90% recorded once. Trimming stripped 4 bases from V and 0 bases from J, with 11 bases between. This CDR3 contains 15 residues. Germline CDR1 SGHRS, CDR2 YFSETQ. The sample was peripheral blood. This sequence joins TRBV5-1 and TRBJ2-1, with D tentatively TRBD1 (6 bases). This TCR came from a middle-aged man with acute or convalescent COVID-19. CDR3 residues: CASSEQGFSYNEQFF. The CDR3 DNA reads as TGCGCCAGCAGCGAACAGGGATTCTCCTACAATGAGCAGTTCTTC.